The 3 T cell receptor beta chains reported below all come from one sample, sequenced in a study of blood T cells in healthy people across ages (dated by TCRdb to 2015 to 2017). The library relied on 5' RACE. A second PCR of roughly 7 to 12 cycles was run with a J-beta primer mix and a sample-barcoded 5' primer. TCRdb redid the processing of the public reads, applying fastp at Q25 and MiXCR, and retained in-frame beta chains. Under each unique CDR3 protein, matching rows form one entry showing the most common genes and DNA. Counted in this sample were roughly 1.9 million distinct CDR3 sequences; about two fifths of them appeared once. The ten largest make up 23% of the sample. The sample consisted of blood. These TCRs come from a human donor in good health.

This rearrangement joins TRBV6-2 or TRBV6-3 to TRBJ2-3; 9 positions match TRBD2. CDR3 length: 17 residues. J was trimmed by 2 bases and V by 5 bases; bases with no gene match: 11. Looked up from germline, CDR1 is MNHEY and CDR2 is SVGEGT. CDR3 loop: CASSNTLAGGSTDTQYF. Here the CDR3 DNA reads TGTGCCAGCAGTAATACACTAGCGGGCGGTTCCACAGATACGCAGTATTTT.

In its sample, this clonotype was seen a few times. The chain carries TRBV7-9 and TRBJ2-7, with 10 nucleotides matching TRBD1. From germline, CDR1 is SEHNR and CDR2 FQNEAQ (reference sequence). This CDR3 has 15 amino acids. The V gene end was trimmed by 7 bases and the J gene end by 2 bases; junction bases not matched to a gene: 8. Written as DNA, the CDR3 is TGTGCCAGCAACCTGGGACAGGGGATTACCTACGAGCAGTACTTC. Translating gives CASNLGQGITYEQYF.

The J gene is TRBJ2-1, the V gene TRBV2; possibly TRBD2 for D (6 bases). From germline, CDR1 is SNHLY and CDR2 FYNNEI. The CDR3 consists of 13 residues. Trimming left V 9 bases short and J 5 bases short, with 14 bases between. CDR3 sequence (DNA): TGTGCCAGAGAGGCAGCGGGTCACAATGAGCAGTTCTTC. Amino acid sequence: CAREAAGHNEQFF.